The 12 T cell receptor beta chains listed next were all sequenced from one sample in a study of PD-1 blockade in mismatch repair-deficient tumors. TCRdb's copy holds only in-frame clones and misses some; the assay was immunoSEQ multiplex PCR. The data hold 95,000 to 150,000 clones, with about 88% observed a single time. Sequenced material: peripheral blood, taken 44 weeks after starting pembrolizumab. The receptors come from an adult with mismatch repair-deficient cancer.

The J gene is TRBJ1-2, the V gene TRBV29-1, with D maybe TRBD1 (6 bases). Germline V gene data show CDR1 as SQVTM and CDR2 as ANQGSEA. The CDR3 has 11 residues. Trimming removed 7 bases at V and 2 bases at J, with 8 bases between. CDR3: CSGTGNYGYTF. The CDR3 nucleotides read TGCAGCGGAACAGGGAACTATGGCTACACCTTC.

The chain is built from TRBV11-3 and TRBJ2-7, with TRBD1 matching over 9 bases. This CDR3 region has 16 residues. Germline CDR1 and CDR2: SGHNT and YENEEA. Trimming cost V 5 bases and J 2 bases; bases outside gene matches: 10. The CDR3 loop is CASSKPTGGAPYEQYF. Here the CDR3 DNA reads TGTGCCAGCAGCAAACCCACAGGGGGCGCCCCCTACGAGCAGTACTTC.

This chain joins TRBV13 and TRBJ2-3; D gene ambiguous. The CDR3 is 13 amino acids. From germline, CDR1 is PRHDT and CDR2 FYEKMQ (reference sequence). The germline V and J ends were trimmed by 0 bases and 6 bases, with 7 bases remaining between them. CDR3 coding DNA: TGTGCCAGCAGCTTAGGACAGACCGATACGCAGTATTTT. This encodes CASSLGQTDTQYF.

This rearrangement joins TRBV7-9 to TRBJ2-5, with no clear D. V dropped 2 bases and J dropped 10 bases, with 8 bases sitting between them. The V gene's germline CDR1 is SEHNR and CDR2 FQNEAQ (reference sequence). The CDR3 loop spans 11 amino acids. The CDR3 is CASSLFGDQYF. CDR3 sequence (DNA): TGTGCCAGCAGCTTATTTGGTGACCAGTACTTC. The full variable domain, its missing parts supplied by reference TRBV7-9 and TRBJ2-5, is DTGVSQNPRHKITKRGQNVTFRCDPISEHNRLYWYRQTLGQGPEFLTYFQNEAQLEKSRLLSDRFSAERPKGSFSTLEIQRTEQGDSAMYLCASSLFGDQYFGPGTRLLVL.

The chain couples TRBV15 to TRBJ2-1; maybe TRBD1 (5 bases). The germline V gene encodes CDR1 LNHNV and CDR2 YYDKDF (reference sequence). V was trimmed by 4 bases and J by 4 bases, leaving 11 bases between them. This CDR3 is 14 amino acids long. CDR3 residues: CATSKPPGYNEQFF. The CDR3 DNA reads as TGTGCCACCAGCAAGCCTCCAGGGTACAATGAGCAGTTCTTC.

The chain recombines TRBV5-6 with TRBJ1-2, with 7 bases aligning to TRBD1. The CDR3 runs 17 residues. The germline V gene encodes CDR1 SGHDT and CDR2 YYEEEE. The J segment lost 3 bases and the V segment lost 1 base, leaving 12 bases of the junction unmatched. CDR3 sequence reads: CASSLRGLGDSYYGYTF. The CDR3 nucleotides read TGTGCCAGCAGCTTGCGCGGCCTGGGGGACAGCTACTATGGCTACACCTTC. Combining the CDR3 with reference TRBV5-6 and TRBJ1-2 gives the whole variable domain DAGVTQSPTHLIKTRGQQVTLRCSPKSGHDTVSWYQQALGQGPQFIFQYYEEEERQRGNFPDRFSGHQFPNYSSELNVNALLLGDSALYLCASSLRGLGDSYYGYTFGSGTRLTVV.

The chain recombines TRBV1 with TRBJ2-7. TRBV1 represents a pseudogene. CDR3 size: 17 residues. CDR3 sequence: CTSSQEYSQGRYYEQYF. In DNA, the CDR3 is TGCACCAGCAGCCAAGAGTATAGTCAGGGACGATACTACGAGCAGTACTTC.

This chain connects TRBV6-5 to TRBJ2-5; D gene uncertain. The length of the CDR3 is 12 residues. V lost 2 bases to trimming and J lost 4 bases, with 5 bases between them. Per the germline V gene, CDR1 is MNHEY and CDR2 is SVGAGI. The CDR3 loop reads CASSYALETQYF. In DNA, the CDR3 is TGTGCCAGCAGTTACGCCCTAGAGACCCAGTACTTC.

The V call is TRBV25-1, the J call TRBJ1-4; D gene unclear. Germline CDR1 MGHDK, CDR2 SYGVNS. Between the trimmed V and J ends, which lost 10 bases and 4 bases, there was a span of 13 bases. CDR3 length equals 13 residues. CDR3 in amino acids: CATLDGNNEKLFF. The CDR3 DNA reads as TGTGCCACCTTGGACGGTAATAATGAAAAACTGTTTTTT.

This sequence joins TRBV4-1 and TRBJ2-2; 9 nucleotides align to TRBD2. CDR3 length equals 17 residues. Per the germline V gene, CDR1 is MGHRA and CDR2 is YSYEKL. V dropped 0 bases and J dropped 7; count of bases not matched to a gene: 9. For the CDR3, the DNA is TGCGCCAGCAGCCAAGATCCTATAGCGGGAGTGGTCGGGGAGCTGTTTTTT. The encoded protein is CASSQDPIAGVVGELFF.

The chain couples TRBV4-1 to TRBJ1-2, with TRBD1 matching over 9 bases. Germline CDR1 MGHRA, CDR2 YSYEKL. The CDR3 extends over 15 amino acids. Trimming at V came to 4 bases and at J to 3 bases, leaving 6 bases not matched to a gene. Written as DNA, the CDR3 is TGCGCCAGCAGCCGCAGGACAGGGGAGGACTATGGCTACACCTTC. Encoded protein: CASSRRTGEDYGYTF.

V gene TRBV6-6 combines with J gene TRBJ2-2, with 10 bases matching TRBD1. The CDR3 contains 16 residues. After removal of 6 bases from V and 4 bases from J, the junction contained 8 bases not matched to a gene. Germline CDR1 reads MNHNY; CDR2 reads SVGAGI (reference sequence). CDR3 sequence reads: CASSKMTGGGTGELFF. In DNA, the CDR3 is TGTGCCAGCAGCAAGATGACAGGGGGCGGCACCGGGGAGCTGTTTTTT.